The rows below give T cell receptor beta chains drawn from one sample of a study of T cell clonotyping in hematopoietic cell transplantation. Assay used: immunoSEQ multiplex PCR; TCRdb lists only in-frame clones, some missing. The sample lists about 7,100 clones, roughly 91% occurring once. Sequences were derived from peripheral blood mononuclear cells, sampled before stem cell transplant. These receptors were taken from a man aged 60 to 69 with acute myeloid leukemia. Some clones in this sample may be carry-over from other donors' samples. CDR3s include the opening cysteine and the closing phenylalanine or tryptophan. The size field is filled for only some rows; it gives once, few, many or a size class.

>TRBV28|16|-
CASSLFSTGGRETQYF
>TRBV2|13|-
CASSSQGAGELFF
>TRBV4-1|16|-
CASSQNTGMGSYGYTF
>TRBV28|19|once
CASSLSSGMGRKVNTEAFF
>TRBV7-9|14|-
CASSLEWQDYEQYF
>TRBV2|14|-
CASIPGQTVTEAFF
>TRBV11-3|15|-
CASSLGLGGQETQYF
>TRBV13|16|-
CASSPLVGTANSPLHF
>TRBV15|14|-
CATRDRARDGELFF
>TRBV30|13|-
CAWNRDRGETQYF